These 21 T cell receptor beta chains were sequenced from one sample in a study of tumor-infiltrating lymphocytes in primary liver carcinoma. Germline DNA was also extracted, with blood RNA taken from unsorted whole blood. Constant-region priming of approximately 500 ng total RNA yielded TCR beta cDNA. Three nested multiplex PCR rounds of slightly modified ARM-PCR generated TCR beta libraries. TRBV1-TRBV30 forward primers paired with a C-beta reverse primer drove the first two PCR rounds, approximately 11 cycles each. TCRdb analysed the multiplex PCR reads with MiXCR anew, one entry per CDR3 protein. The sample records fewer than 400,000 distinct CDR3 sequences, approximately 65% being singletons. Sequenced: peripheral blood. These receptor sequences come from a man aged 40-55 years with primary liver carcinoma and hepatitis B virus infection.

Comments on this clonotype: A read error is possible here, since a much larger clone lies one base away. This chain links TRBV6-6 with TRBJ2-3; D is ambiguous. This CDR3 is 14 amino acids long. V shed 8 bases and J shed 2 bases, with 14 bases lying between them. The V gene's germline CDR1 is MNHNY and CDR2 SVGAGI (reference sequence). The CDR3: CASFEGMNTDTQYF. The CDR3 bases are TGTGCCAGCTTTGAAGGGATGAACACAGATACGCAGTATTTT.

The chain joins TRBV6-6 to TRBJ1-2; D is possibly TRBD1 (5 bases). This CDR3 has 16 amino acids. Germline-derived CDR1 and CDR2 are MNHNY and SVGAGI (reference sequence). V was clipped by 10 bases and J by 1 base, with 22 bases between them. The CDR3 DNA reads TGTGCCAACAGAGATGACGGGACGGAAGTTAACTATGGCTACACCTTC. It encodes CANRDDGTEVNYGYTF.

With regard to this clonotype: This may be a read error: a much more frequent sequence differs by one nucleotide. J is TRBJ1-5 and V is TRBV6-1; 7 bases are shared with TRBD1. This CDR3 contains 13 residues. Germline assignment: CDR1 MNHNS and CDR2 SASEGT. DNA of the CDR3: TGTGCCAGCAACAGGGGAGCAAATCAGCCCCAGAATTTT. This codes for CASNRGANQPQNF.

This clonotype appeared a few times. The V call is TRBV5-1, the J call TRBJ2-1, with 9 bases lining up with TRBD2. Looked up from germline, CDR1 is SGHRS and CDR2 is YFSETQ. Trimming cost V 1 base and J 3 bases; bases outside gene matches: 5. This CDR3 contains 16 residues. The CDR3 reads CASSLSSGIYYNEQFF. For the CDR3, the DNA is TGCGCCAGCAGCTTGTCTAGCGGGATTTACTACAATGAGCAGTTCTTC.

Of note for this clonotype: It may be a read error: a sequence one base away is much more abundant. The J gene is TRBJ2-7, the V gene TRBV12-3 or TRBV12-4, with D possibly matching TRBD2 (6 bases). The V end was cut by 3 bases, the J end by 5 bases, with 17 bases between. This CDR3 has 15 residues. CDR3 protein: CASSLPVGSQNEQYF. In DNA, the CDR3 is TGTGCCAGCAGTTTGCCTGTCGGGAGTCAAAACGAGCAGTACTTC.

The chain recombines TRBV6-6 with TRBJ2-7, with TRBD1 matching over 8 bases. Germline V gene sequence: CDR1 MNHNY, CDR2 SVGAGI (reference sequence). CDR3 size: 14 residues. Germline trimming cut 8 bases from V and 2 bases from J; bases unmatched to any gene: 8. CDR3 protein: CASGPRTGPYEQYF. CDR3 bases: TGTGCCAGCGGTCCCAGGACAGGGCCCTACGAGCAGTACTTC.

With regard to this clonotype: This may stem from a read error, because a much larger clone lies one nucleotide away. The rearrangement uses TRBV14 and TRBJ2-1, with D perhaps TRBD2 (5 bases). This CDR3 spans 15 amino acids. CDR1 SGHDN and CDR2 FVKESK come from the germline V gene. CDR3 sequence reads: CASSSESDSYNERFF. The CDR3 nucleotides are TGTGCCAGCAGCAGTGAGTCGGACTCCTACAATGAGCGGTTCTTC.

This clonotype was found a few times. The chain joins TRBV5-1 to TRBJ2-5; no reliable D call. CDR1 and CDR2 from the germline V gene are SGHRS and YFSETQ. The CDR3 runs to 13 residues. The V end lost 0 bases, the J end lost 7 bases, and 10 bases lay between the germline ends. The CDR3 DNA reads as TGCGCCAGCAGCTTGGACGGAACGGGGACCCAGTACTTC. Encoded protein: CASSLDGTGTQYF.

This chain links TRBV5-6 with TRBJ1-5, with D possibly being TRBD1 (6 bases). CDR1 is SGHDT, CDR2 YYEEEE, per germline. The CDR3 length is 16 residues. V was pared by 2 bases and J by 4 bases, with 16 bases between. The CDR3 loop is CASSFMGAGSNQPQHF. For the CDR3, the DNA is TGTGCCAGCAGCTTCATGGGGGCAGGGAGTAATCAGCCCCAGCATTTT.

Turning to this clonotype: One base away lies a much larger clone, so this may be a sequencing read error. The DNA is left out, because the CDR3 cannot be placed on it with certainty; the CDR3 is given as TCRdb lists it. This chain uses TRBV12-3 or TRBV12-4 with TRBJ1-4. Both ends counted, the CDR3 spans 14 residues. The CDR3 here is CASILVGISEKLFF.

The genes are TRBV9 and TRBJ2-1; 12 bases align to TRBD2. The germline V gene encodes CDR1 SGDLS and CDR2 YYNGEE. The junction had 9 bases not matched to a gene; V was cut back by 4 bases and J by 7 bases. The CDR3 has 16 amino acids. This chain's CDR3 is CASSSWTSGTRNEQFF. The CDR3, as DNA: TGTGCCAGCAGCTCCTGGACTAGCGGGACAAGAAATGAGCAGTTCTTC.

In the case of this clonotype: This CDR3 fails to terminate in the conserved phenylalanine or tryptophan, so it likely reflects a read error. CDR3 nucleotides: TGTGCCAGCAGTTTCTCAGGGTTTGGACAGCCCCAGCATCTT. Translated, it gives CASSFSGFGQPQHL. The rearrangement links TRBV28 to TRBJ1-5; D possibly corresponds to TRBD1 (5 bases). The CDR3 is 14 residues long. The germline gives CDR1 MDHEN, CDR2 SYDVKM. V lost 3 bases, J lost 7 bases, and 13 bases lay in between.

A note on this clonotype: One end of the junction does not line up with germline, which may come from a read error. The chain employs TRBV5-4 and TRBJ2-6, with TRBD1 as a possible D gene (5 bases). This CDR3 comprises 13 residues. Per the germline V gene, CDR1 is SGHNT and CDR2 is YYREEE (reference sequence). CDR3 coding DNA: TGTGCCAGCAGCTTGAGTGGGGCCAGCGTCCTGACTTTC. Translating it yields CASSLSGASVLTF.

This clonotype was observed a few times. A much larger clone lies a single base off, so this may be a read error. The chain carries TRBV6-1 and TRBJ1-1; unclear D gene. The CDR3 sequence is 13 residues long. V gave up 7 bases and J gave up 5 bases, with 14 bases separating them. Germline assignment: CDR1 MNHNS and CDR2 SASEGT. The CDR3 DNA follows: TGTGCCAGCAAGAAAGAGGTAGGAACTGAAGCTTTCTTT. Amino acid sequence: CASKKEVGTEAFF.

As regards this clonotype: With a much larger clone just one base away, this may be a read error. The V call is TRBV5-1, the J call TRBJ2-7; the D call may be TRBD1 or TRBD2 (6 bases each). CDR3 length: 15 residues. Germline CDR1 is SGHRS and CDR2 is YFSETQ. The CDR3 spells CASSRGGSEAYEQNF. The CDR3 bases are TGCGCCAGCAGCCGAGGGGGGAGCGAGGCCTACGAGCAGAACTTC.

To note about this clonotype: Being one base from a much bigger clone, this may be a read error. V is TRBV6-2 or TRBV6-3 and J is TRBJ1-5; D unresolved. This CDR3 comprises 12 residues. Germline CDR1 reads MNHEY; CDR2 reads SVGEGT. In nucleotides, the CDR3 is TGTGCCAACAGTCGAGTGGATCCGCCCCAGCATTTT. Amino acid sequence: CANSRVDPPQHF.

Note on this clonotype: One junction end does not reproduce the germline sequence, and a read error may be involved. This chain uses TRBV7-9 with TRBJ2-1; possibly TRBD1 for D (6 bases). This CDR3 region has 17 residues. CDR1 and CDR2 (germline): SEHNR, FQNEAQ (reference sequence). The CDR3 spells CTSSPTVGAREYNEQFF. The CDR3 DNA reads TGTACCAGCAGTCCTACGGTGGGGGCTAGAGAATACAATGAGCAGTTCTTC.

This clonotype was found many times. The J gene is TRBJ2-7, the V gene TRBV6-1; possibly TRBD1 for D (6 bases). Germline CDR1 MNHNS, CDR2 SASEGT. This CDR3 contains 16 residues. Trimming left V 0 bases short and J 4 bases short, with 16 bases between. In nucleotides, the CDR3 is TGTGCCAGCAGTGAAGCCTTGTCAGGGGCATTGTACGAGCAGTACTTC. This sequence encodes CASSEALSGALYEQYF.

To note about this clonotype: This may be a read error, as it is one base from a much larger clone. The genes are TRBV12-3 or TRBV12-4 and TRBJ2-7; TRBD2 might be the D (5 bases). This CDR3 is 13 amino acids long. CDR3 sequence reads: CASSFNVKERAAF. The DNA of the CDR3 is TGTGCCAGCAGTTTTAACGTTAAGGAGAGGGCAGCCTTC.

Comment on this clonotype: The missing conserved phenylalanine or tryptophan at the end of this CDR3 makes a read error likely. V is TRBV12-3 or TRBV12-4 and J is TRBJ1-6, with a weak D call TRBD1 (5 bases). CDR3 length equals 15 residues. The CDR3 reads CASSLRGADNLPLHS. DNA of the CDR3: TGTGCCAGCAGTTTAAGGGGCGCGGATAATTTACCCCTCCACTCT.

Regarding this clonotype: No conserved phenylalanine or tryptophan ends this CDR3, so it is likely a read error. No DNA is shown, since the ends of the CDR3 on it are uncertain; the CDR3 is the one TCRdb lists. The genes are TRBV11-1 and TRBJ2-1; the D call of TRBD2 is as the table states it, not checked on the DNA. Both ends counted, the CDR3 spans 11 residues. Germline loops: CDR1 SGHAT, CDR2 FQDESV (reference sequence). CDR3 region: CASDKGHERFS.